The clone carrying this T cell receptor beta chain has at least ten counts. Deletions cut 3 bases from V and 6 bases from J, with 6 bases between. Germline-derived CDR1 and CDR2 are MNHEY and SVGAGI. CDR3 size: 11 residues. From the RT-PCR reads, TCRdb called clonotypes with MiXCR, one entry per CDR3 protein. The table includes more than 600,000 distinct CDR3 sequences, around 14% detected once. The J gene is TRBJ2-7, the V gene TRBV6-5; no firm D call. This receptor was identified in a female donor in good health, serving as a healthy control. The sequencing input was memory CD4+ T cells from blood. The DNA of the CDR3 is TGTGCCAGCAGTTATGGGCGCGAGCAGTACTTC. Its translation is CASSYGREQYF.